This paragraph covers one T cell receptor beta chain sequence. Its antigen is not identified. The table came from immunoSEQ multiplex PCR; TCRdb's copy has only in-frame clones and leaves some out. The table has around 100,000 clones, about 95% seen once; the top ten hold around 3.2%. Selected pancreatic ductal adenocarcinoma patients had undergone surgery without neoadjuvant therapy. CDR1 and CDR2 from the germline V gene are MNHEY and SMNVEV (reference sequence). V lost 5 bases, J lost 5 bases, and 5 bases lay in between. The CDR3 has 11 residues. The sample belongs to a study of T cells in pancreatic ductal adenocarcinoma. Study observations and caveats: Compared with tumor, blood showed more total productive templates and around 8.4-fold more clonotypes. Results skew toward the minority of patients with early-stage disease.

This clonotype was sampled from a human donor with pancreatic ductal adenocarcinoma. Specimen: PBMCs. This sequence joins TRBV27 and TRBJ2-3; unclear D gene. CDR3 in amino acids: CASSQLDTQYF. CDR3 nucleotides: TGTGCCAGCAGTCAGTTAGATACGCAGTATTTT.